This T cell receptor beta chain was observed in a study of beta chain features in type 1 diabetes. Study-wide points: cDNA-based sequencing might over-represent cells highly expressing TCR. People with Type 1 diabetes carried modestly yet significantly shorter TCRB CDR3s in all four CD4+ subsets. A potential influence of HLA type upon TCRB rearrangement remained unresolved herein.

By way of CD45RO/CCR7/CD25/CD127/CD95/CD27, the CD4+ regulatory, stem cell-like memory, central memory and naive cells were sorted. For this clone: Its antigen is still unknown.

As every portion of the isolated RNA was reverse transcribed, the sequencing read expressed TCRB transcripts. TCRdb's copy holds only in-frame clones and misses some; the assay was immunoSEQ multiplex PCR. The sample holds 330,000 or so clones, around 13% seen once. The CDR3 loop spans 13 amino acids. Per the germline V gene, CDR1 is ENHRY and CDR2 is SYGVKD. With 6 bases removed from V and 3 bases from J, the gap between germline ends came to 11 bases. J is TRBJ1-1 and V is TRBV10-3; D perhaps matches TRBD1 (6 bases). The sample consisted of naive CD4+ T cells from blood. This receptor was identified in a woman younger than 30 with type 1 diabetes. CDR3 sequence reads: CAIRGGRDTEAFF. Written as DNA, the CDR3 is TGTGCCATCAGGGGGGGGCGGGACACTGAAGCTTTCTTT.